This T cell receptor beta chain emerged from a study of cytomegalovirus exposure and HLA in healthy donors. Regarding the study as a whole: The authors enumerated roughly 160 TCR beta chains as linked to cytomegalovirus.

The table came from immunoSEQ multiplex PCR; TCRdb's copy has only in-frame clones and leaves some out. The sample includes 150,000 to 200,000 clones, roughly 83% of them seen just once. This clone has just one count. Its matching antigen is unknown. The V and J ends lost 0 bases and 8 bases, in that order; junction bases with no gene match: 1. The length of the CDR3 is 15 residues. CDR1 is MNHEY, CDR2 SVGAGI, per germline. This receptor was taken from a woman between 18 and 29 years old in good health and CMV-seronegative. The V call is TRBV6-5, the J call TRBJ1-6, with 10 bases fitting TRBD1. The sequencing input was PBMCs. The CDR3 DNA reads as TGTGCCAGCAGTTACTCCGGACAGGGGGATTCACCCCTCCACTTT. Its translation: CASSYSGQGDSPLHF.